This TCR beta chain was recorded in a study of T cells in narcolepsy (dated by TCRdb to 2016 to 2019). As for the study more broadly: Patients with narcolepsy type 1 or type 2 (NT1, NT2) were enrolled in the study together with healthy control donors. Autoreactive T cells targeting hypocretin neuron self-antigens (hypocretin, TRIB2) were sought in narcolepsy patients, and TCR Vbeta sequencing was used to track clonotypes in blood and CSF. Study-wide findings and limitations: No sequences matching autoreactive T cell clones were present in some of the blood memory CD4+ repertoires from patients and controls. Patients and controls had similar numbers of sequenced blood memory CD4+ clonotypes, with averages of 39,000 to 50,000 in patients and some 31,000 in controls. Plots that compared CSF and blood CD4+ T cell clonotypes from the same patient highlighted HCRT-specific and TRIB2-specific autoreactive clonotypes. According to the report, autoreactive clonotypes were detected serially in the blood of the same patients and of different patients, but not in healthy controls.

Concerning this clone: Its antigen remains unidentified. No base-level quality is on record; no much larger clone is a single base apart.

The method was the immunoSEQ multiplex PCR assay. TCRdb carries this immuneACCESS record with in-frame sequences only. Its versions omit some clonotypes, under half of them owing to an unresolved V gene in the studies checked, with the rest unexplained. For this sample the table gives roughly 20,000 clones, of which around 83% were detected only once. The ten largest clonotypes hold around 1.6% of the sample. For TCR Vbeta sequencing, memory CD4+ T cells were sorted ex vivo from the peripheral blood of narcolepsy patients and healthy controls. Relative to germline, V is 4 bases shorter and J is 2 bases shorter, with 9 bases between their ends. For CDR1 and CDR2, the germline V gene lists SGHTS and YDEGEE. The CDR3 sequence holds 13 residues, the cysteine and phenylalanine included. Of the read, only the CDR3 DNA is kept; its 39 bases are in frame from base 1.

Sequencing used memory (CD45RA-) CD4+ T cells from blood. Sample cell subset or site, as interpreted from the label and publication: memory T cells sorted ex vivo from peripheral blood. Here the chain combines TRBV5-8 and TRBJ2-5; TRBD1 might be the D gene, on 5 matching bases. This TCR derives from a human donor in good health. The DNA reads as follows: TGTGCCAGCAGCCGCAGGGTACAAGAGACCCAGTACTTC. This encodes CASSRRVQETQYF.